The clone carrying this T cell receptor beta chain was recorded at least ten times. Its antigen is unidentified. This sample was taken from a study of Graves' ophthalmopathy and Graves' hyperthyroidism. In the study overall: Cases classed as stable hyperthyroidism had no ophthalmopathy within 18 months of follow-up. Findings and caveats of the study: For separating ophthalmopathy from stable hyperthyroidism, a 13-signature model gave roughly 90% sensitivity and approximately 80% specificity.

As the template, RNA transcripts were used to amplify TCR beta CDR3 regions. HTBI primers were employed in first-round RT-PCR, then a second-round multiplex PCR followed. TCRdb passed the multiplex PCR reads through MiXCR, listing each CDR3 protein once. The profile shows over a million distinct CDR3 sequences, about two fifths of them singletons. The CDR3 covers 18 residues. Between the trimmed V and J ends, which lost 1 base and 0 bases, there was a span of 15 bases. Germline CDR1 SNHLY, CDR2 FYNNEI. Sequencing used peripheral blood or thyroid tissue (not recorded which). The TCR originated in an adult man with Graves' hyperthyroidism. The chain has TRBV2 and TRBJ2-2, with D possibly matching TRBD2 (6 bases). The CDR3 DNA reads TGTGCCAGCAGTGAAGGTGGGATCGGGGGAGCGAACACCGGGGAGCTGTTTTTT. It codes for CASSEGGIGGANTGELFF.